This passage covers 5 T cell receptor beta chains from one sample sequenced in a study of monozygotic twins with inflammatory bowel disease. Reprocessing the 5' RACE reads, TCRdb reports a single entry for every CDR3 protein and omits DNA. This repertoire includes 200,000 to 250,000 distinct CDR3 sequences. The sequenced sample was blood. All receptors derive from a human donor with ulcerative colitis or Crohn's disease, or a healthy co-twin of an affected twin (not recorded which).

The genes are TRBV29-1 and TRBJ2-1. Germline CDR1 and CDR2: SQVTM and ANQGSEA. This CDR3 comprises 11 residues. This chain's CDR3 is CSSKMVDEQFF.

V gene TRBV19 combines with J gene TRBJ2-1. Germline loops: CDR1 LNHDA, CDR2 SQIVND (reference sequence). The CDR3 runs 14 residues. The CDR3 region is CASSITGSYNEQFF. The full variable domain, with the rest looked up from reference TRBV19 and TRBJ2-1, is DGGITQSPKYLFRKEGQNVTLSCEQNLNHDAMYWYRQDPGQGLRLIYYSQIVNDFQKGDIAEGYSVSREKKESFPLTVTSAQKNPTAFYLCASSITGSYNEQFFGPGTRLTVL.

The gene calls are TRBV4-2 and TRBJ2-6. The CDR3 covers 15 residues. Germline V CDR1 and CDR2: LGHNA, YNFKEQ. CDR3 sequence reads: CASSQGNSGANVLTF.

V and J are TRBV9 and TRBJ2-1; lacking DNA, the TRBD2 call made by TCRdb goes unchecked. The CDR3 is 15 residues long. In germline, CDR1 is SGDLS, CDR2 YYNGEE. The CDR3 region is CASSVDGRIYNEQFF.

The rearrangement links TRBV20-1 to TRBJ2-1; TCRdb designates TRBD2, a call that cannot be tested without DNA. Germline values: CDR1 DFQATT, CDR2 SNEGSKA (reference sequence). The CDR3 is 14 residues long. Here the CDR3 reads CSARGTSGPNEQFF.